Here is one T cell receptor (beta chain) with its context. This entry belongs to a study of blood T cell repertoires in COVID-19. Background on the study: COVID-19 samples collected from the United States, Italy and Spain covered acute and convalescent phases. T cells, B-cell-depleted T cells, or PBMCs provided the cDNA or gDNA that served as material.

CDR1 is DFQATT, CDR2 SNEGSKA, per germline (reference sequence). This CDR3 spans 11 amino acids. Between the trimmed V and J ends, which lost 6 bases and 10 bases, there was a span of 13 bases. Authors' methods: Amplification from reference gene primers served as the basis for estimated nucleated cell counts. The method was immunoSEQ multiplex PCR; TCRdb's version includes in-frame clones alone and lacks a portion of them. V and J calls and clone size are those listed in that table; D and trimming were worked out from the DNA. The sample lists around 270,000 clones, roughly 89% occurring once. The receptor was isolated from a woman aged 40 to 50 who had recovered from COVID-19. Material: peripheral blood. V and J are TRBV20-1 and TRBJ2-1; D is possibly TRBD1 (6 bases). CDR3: CSASGAPEQFF. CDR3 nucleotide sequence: TGCAGTGCCTCAGGGGCCCCGGAGCAGTTCTTC.